A single sample gave rise to the 32 T cell receptor beta chains below, sequenced in a study of CD8 T cells in Susac syndrome. The RNA, about 0.5 to 1 ug, was put through reverse transcription using random hexamers. Via MiXCR, TCRdb re-called the immunoSEQ multiplex PCR reads, giving one row per CDR3 protein. The sample lists about 200,000 distinct CDR3 sequences; about 95% were seen once. Sequenced material: CD4+ T cells from PBMCs. The receptors were gathered from a human donor with multiple sclerosis.

This clonotype was recorded only once. The J gene is TRBJ1-5, the V gene TRBV20-1; D gene uncertain. The CDR3 covers 13 residues. Per germline, CDR1 DFQATT and CDR2 SNEGSKA (reference sequence). V lost 5 bases and J 1 base, leaving 9 bases between the germline ends. CDR3 nucleotide sequence: TGCAGTGCTCCTGGAGGGAGCAATCAGCCCCAGCATTTT. Protein sequence: CSAPGGSNQPQHF.

The chain uses TRBV11-2 and TRBJ2-7, with D maybe TRBD1 (5 bases). The CDR3 has 13 residues. Per germline, CDR1 SGHAT and CDR2 FQNNGV. The germline V and J ends were trimmed by 5 bases and 4 bases, with 12 bases remaining between them. As DNA, the CDR3 is TGTGCCAGCAGCCCTAGGGGCCATTACGAGCAGTACGTC. Its translation: CASSPRGHYEQYV.

The chain combines TRBV7-6 with TRBJ1-4; TRBD1 matches 10 bases. Germline CDR1 reads SGHVS; CDR2 reads FNYEAQ. The CDR3 extends over 15 amino acids. V shed 5 bases and J 4 bases; nucleotides not matched to a gene: 4. DNA for the CDR3: TGTGCCAGCAGCCTGGGACAGGGGATTAATGAAAAACTGTTTTTT. It yields the protein CASSLGQGINEKLFF.

The chain recombines TRBV2 with TRBJ2-1; 10 bases agree with TRBD1. Germline assignment: CDR1 SNHLY and CDR2 FYNNEI. The CDR3 sequence is 15 residues long. After removal of 4 bases from V and 8 bases from J, the junction contained 8 bases not matched to a gene. In DNA, the CDR3 is TGTGCCAGCAGTGGGGAGGGACAGGGGTTGGATGAGCAGTTCTTC. Protein product: CASSGEGQGLDEQFF.

The rearrangement links TRBV7-2 to TRBJ1-6; D unresolved. CDR1 and CDR2 (germline): SGHTA, FQGNSA. This CDR3 is built from 11 residues. V lost 5 bases to trimming and J lost 9 bases, with 5 bases between them. This CDR3 is CASSKGSPLHF. DNA for the CDR3: TGTGCCAGCAGCAAGGGTTCACCCCTCCACTTT.

This rearrangement joins TRBV7-9 to TRBJ1-6; maybe TRBD1 (5 bases). This CDR3 contains 14 residues. Germline CDR1 is SEHNR and CDR2 is FQNEAQ (reference sequence). Trimming cost V 5 bases and J 9 bases, with 14 bases left between them. CDR3 loop: CASSEGREGSPLHF. Here the CDR3 DNA reads TGTGCCAGCAGCGAGGGCAGGGAGGGTTCACCCCTCCACTTT.

The chain couples TRBV3-1 to TRBJ2-1; D is undetermined. V lost 4 bases and J 2 bases, leaving 6 bases between the germline ends. Germline CDR1 LGHDT, CDR2 YNNKEL (reference sequence). The CDR3 is made up of 13 amino acids. This CDR3 reads CASSPTAYNEQFF. CDR3 DNA: TGTGCCAGCAGCCCAACGGCCTACAATGAGCAGTTCTTC.

The chain combines TRBV29-1 with TRBJ2-7; D unclear. The CDR3 is made up of 11 amino acids. The germline gives CDR1 SQVTM, CDR2 ANQGSEA. V lost 6 bases, J lost 5 bases, and 11 bases lay in between. CDR3 nucleotides: TGCAGCGTGACCTCGTTCGACGAGCAGTACTTC. This translates into CSVTSFDEQYF.

This sequence joins TRBV7-9 and TRBJ1-6, with TRBD1 as a possible D gene (6 bases). The germline gives CDR1 SEHNR, CDR2 FQNEAQ (reference sequence). The CDR3 sequence is 15 residues long. The germline V and J ends were trimmed by 5 bases and 8 bases, with 16 bases remaining between them. As DNA, the CDR3 is TGTGCCAGCAGCCCCGGGGGGCGCAGGGATTCACCCCTCCACTTT. Translation: CASSPGGRRDSPLHF.

CDR3 sequence: CAISEGLAGTDTQYF. Written as DNA, the CDR3 is TGTGCCATCAGTGAGGGACTAGCGGGGACAGATACGCAGTATTTT. V usage is TRBV10-3 and J usage is TRBJ2-3; TRBD2 agrees at 12 bases. V lost 2 bases and J lost 3; bases outside the gene matches: 0. The CDR3 covers 15 residues. Germline V lookup: CDR1 ENHRY, CDR2 SYGVKD.

Comment on this clonotype: A read error may explain this, as a much larger clone is one base away. The chain links TRBV6-6 to TRBJ2-3; D ambiguous. This CDR3 has 11 amino acids. The V end was cut by 6 bases, the J end by 2 bases, with 3 bases between. CDR1 and CDR2 (germline): MNHNY, SVGAGI (reference sequence). The CDR3 sequence: CASRNTDTQYF. The CDR3 region has the DNA TGTGCCAGCAGGAACACAGATACGCAGTATTTT.

The chain employs TRBV29-1 and TRBJ2-7; 10 bases fit TRBD2. This CDR3 is built from 14 residues. Germline V gene sequence: CDR1 SQVTM, CDR2 ANQGSEA. Germline trimming cut 3 bases from V and 2 bases from J; bases unmatched to any gene: 4. CDR3 amino acids: CSVDPSGGAYEQYV. The CDR3 coding sequence is TGCAGCGTTGACCCCAGCGGGGGGGCCTACGAGCAGTACGTC.

The rearrangement links TRBV29-1 to TRBJ2-1; D gene ambiguous. There are 16 residues in the CDR3. V was shortened by 6 bases and J by 0 bases, with 18 bases between the two germline ends. CDR1 is SQVTM and CDR2 is ANQGSEA in the germline V gene. The CDR3 region has the DNA TGCAGCGTCGCGGACCCTAGTGAACTCTCCTACAATGAGCAGTTCTTC. Translation gives CSVADPSELSYNEQFF.

The chain's CDR3 is CSVVGESVGAFF. CDR3 sequence (DNA): TGCAGCGTTGTCGGGGAAAGCGTCGGAGCTTTCTTT. The chain couples TRBV29-1 to TRBJ1-1; the D is unclear. The CDR3 totals 12 residues. V gave up 4 bases and J gave up 10 bases, with 16 bases separating them. The germline gives CDR1 SQVTM, CDR2 ANQGSEA.

V and J are TRBV7-8 and TRBJ2-7; 7 nucleotides agree with TRBD1. The CDR3 is made up of 14 amino acids. Germline CDR1 SGHVS, CDR2 FQNEAQ. The ends lost 1 base at V and 2 bases at J; junction bases unmatched: 2. The CDR3 coding sequence is TGTGCCAGCAGCTTAGAAGACAGGGCCTACGAGCAGTACTTC. As protein: CASSLEDRAYEQYF.

Here the CDR3 reads CAISGGDSHNEQFF. In DNA form, the CDR3 reads TGTGCCATCAGTGGGGGGGACAGCCACAATGAGCAGTTCTTC. The V and J genes are TRBV10-3 and TRBJ2-1, with D possibly matching TRBD1 (7 bases). Between the trimmed V and J ends, which lost 4 bases and 5 bases, there was a span of 12 bases. Germline values: CDR1 ENHRY, CDR2 SYGVKD. This CDR3 spans 14 amino acids.

The CDR3 protein is CSVGDSYGYTF. Written as DNA, the CDR3 is TGCAGCGTTGGGGACAGCTATGGCTACACCTTC. The chain recombines TRBV29-1 with TRBJ1-2, with 7 bases lining up with TRBD1. The CDR3 has 11 residues. The trim removed 4 bases at V and 4 bases at J, leaving 0 bases unmatched. Per the germline V gene, CDR1 is SQVTM and CDR2 is ANQGSEA.

The chain joins TRBV12-3 or TRBV12-4 to TRBJ2-5; the D is unclear. V was pared by 6 bases and J by 1 base, with 9 bases between. The CDR3 contains 13 residues. The CDR3 sequence: CASSLWSQETQYF. The CDR3 DNA is TGTGCCAGCAGCCTTTGGAGCCAAGAGACCCAGTACTTC.

The genes are TRBV7-2 and TRBJ1-1; D unclear. CDR3 length: 15 residues. Germline V gives CDR1 SGHTA, CDR2 FQGNSA. The germline V and J ends were trimmed by 1 base and 1 base, with 10 bases remaining between them. In nucleotides, the CDR3 is TGTGCCAGCAGCTTAGGTAATTTTGGGAACACTGAAGCTTTCTTT. This codes for CASSLGNFGNTEAFF.

The CDR3 protein is CSASRRVGPLHF. CDR3 DNA: TGCAGTGCTAGCCGTCGGGTTGGGCCCCTCCACTTT. The V gene is TRBV20-1, the J gene TRBJ1-6; D not certain. Germline loops: CDR1 DFQATT, CDR2 SNEGSKA (reference sequence). V was clipped by 3 bases and J by 13 bases, with 13 bases between them. This CDR3 contains 12 residues.

This chain uses TRBV7-9 with TRBJ1-1; D remains unclear. Germline CDR1 SEHNR, CDR2 FQNEAQ (reference sequence). CDR3 size: 15 residues. Trimming pared 3 bases from V and 1 base from J, leaving 12 bases between. The CDR3 DNA reads TGTGCCAGCAGCTTTCCGGGCCCTTGGAACACTGAAGCTTTCTTT. Translated: CASSFPGPWNTEAFF.

V usage is TRBV30 and J usage is TRBJ2-7, with a possible D match to TRBD2 (5 bases). CDR1 is GTSNPN and CDR2 is SVGIG in the germline V gene (reference sequence). The CDR3 spans 14 residues. The V end was cut by 3 bases, the J end by 6 bases, with 18 bases between. CDR3 in amino acids: CAWSRTGVAGEQYV. The CDR3 bases are TGTGCCTGGAGCCGAACTGGGGTGGCGGGCGAGCAGTACGTC.

This clonotype came up once. The chain is built from TRBV7-3 and TRBJ2-1, with unresolved D. The length of the CDR3 is 13 residues. In germline, CDR1 is SGHTA, CDR2 FQGTGA. V was pared by 4 bases and J by 5 bases, with 9 bases between. CDR3 DNA sequence: TGTGCCAGCAGCTCAGCTAGAGACAATGAGCAGTTCTTC. Residues: CASSSARDNEQFF.

The V gene is TRBV7-3, the J gene TRBJ1-1; TRBD1 might be the D (6 bases). The CDR3 is 17 residues long. Trimming stripped 1 base from V and 4 bases from J, with 19 bases between. Per germline, CDR1 SGHTA and CDR2 FQGTGA. This CDR3 is CASSLRIQGDGATEAFF. The CDR3 DNA is TGTGCCAGCAGCTTAAGGATACAGGGTGACGGAGCCACTGAAGCTTTCTTT.

This chain links TRBV29-1 with TRBJ2-3; D uncertain. The CDR3 has 16 amino acids. Germline lookup yields CDR1 SQVTM and CDR2 ANQGSEA. Deletions cut 0 bases from V and 0 bases from J, with 13 bases between. CDR3 in amino acids: CSVEDRVRSSTDTQYF. The CDR3 DNA is TGCAGCGTTGAAGATAGAGTACGGTCTAGCACAGATACGCAGTATTTT.

The V gene is TRBV20-1, the J gene TRBJ2-1; TRBD2 aligns across 8 bases. With V trimmed by 7 bases and J by 4 bases, 6 bases remained unmatched. Germline V lookup: CDR1 DFQATT, CDR2 SNEGSKA (reference sequence). The CDR3 contains 13 residues. The CDR3 protein is CSVRAGGYNEQFF. The CDR3 nucleotides read TGCAGTGTACGCGCGGGGGGATACAATGAGCAGTTCTTC.

The chain uses TRBV5-1 and TRBJ2-1; 8 positions match TRBD2. Germline CDR1 and CDR2: SGHRS and YFSETQ. The V gene end was trimmed by 4 bases and the J gene end by 8 bases; junction bases not matched to a gene: 20. The CDR3 is 18 amino acids. CDR3 coding DNA: TGCGCCAGCAGCCCCGGGCGGCGTCAGGGCGGGAGGTTGGATGAGCAGTTCTTC. Its translation is CASSPGRRQGGRLDEQFF.

This rearrangement joins TRBV7-3 to TRBJ1-6, with D possibly matching TRBD1 (6 bases). V lost 5 bases and J 7 bases, leaving 15 bases between the germline ends. The germline gives CDR1 SGHTA, CDR2 FQGTGA. The CDR3 consists of 15 residues. The CDR3 region is CASSATGRSNSPLHF. CDR3 coding DNA: TGTGCCAGCAGCGCCACAGGGCGATCAAATTCACCCCTCCACTTT. The whole variable domain, remainder taken from reference TRBV7-3 and TRBJ1-6, is GAGVSQTPSNKVTEKGKYVELRCDPISGHTALYWYRQSLGQGPEFLIYFQGTGAADDSGLPNDRFFAVRPEGSVSTLKIQRTERGDSAVYLCASSATGRSNSPLHFGNGTRLTVT.

This chain joins TRBV20-1 and TRBJ2-2; 9 bases match TRBD2. V was pared by 8 bases and J by 4 bases, with 8 bases of the junction left unmatched. CDR3 length: 14 amino acids. CDR1 DFQATT and CDR2 SNEGSKA come from the germline V gene (reference sequence). In DNA form, the CDR3 reads TGCAGTCTCCGGCGGGGGGGCATCACCGGGGAGCTGTTTTTT. This codes for CSLRRGGITGELFF.

The rearrangement links TRBV7-9 to TRBJ1-1; D not resolved. The V gene's germline CDR1 is SEHNR and CDR2 FQNEAQ (reference sequence). Trimming pared 2 bases from V and 2 bases from J, leaving 9 bases between. This CDR3 comprises 14 residues. The CDR3 spells CASSLREANTEAFF. The CDR3 coding sequence is TGTGCCAGCAGCTTAAGGGAGGCCAACACTGAAGCTTTCTTT.

The chain uses TRBV11-3 and TRBJ2-2; D ambiguous. V lost 0 bases to trimming and J lost 7 bases, with 9 bases between them. CDR1 is SGHNT and CDR2 is YENEEA in the germline V gene. This CDR3 has 14 amino acids. The CDR3 here is CASSLDTRDGELFF. CDR3 in DNA: TGTGCCAGCAGCTTAGATACAAGAGACGGGGAGCTGTTTTTT.

The J gene is TRBJ1-5, the V gene TRBV20-1, with D tentatively TRBD1 (5 bases). V was trimmed by 4 bases and J by 1 base, leaving 14 bases between them. From germline, CDR1 is DFQATT and CDR2 SNEGSKA (reference sequence). The CDR3 length is 15 residues. The CDR3 nucleotides are TGCAGTGCTACCCAGGGTAGCTTCAGCAATCAGCCCCAGCATTTT. It translates to CSATQGSFSNQPQHF.